One sample yielded the 28 T cell receptor beta chains listed below, sequenced in a study of blood T cells in healthy people across ages. Combining a sample-barcoded 5' primer with a J-beta primer mix, a second PCR ran for roughly 6 to 12 cycles. Each CDR3 protein gets one entry after TCRdb re-called the 5' RACE reads with MiXCR. The sample shows 730,000 or so distinct CDR3 sequences, about 43% of them seen only once. The sequencing sample was made of blood. These TCRs come from a man older than 75 in good health.

With respect to this clonotype: The junction differs from germline at one of its ends, possibly a read error. This chain uses TRBV27 with TRBJ1-6; D gene ambiguous. The CDR3 loop spans 13 amino acids. The germline CDR1 and CDR2 sequences are MNHEY and SMNVEV (reference sequence). The CDR3 spells CAGSRTYNSPLHF. CDR3 bases: TGTGCCGGCAGTCGGACCTATAATTCACCCCTCCACTTT.

This clonotype was seen at least ten times. The rearrangement links TRBV20-1 to TRBJ2-4; 9 nucleotides align to TRBD2. The CDR3 contains 13 residues. Unmatched junction bases numbered 1, after V lost 2 bases and J lost 5 bases. CDR1 is DFQATT, CDR2 SNEGSKA, per germline (reference sequence). In DNA, the CDR3 is TGCAGTGCTAGAAGGACTAGCGAAAACATTCAGTACTTC. Protein product: CSARRTSENIQYF.

This clonotype was counted at least ten times. The chain links TRBV6-1 to TRBJ2-4; no clear D. Per germline, CDR1 MNHNS and CDR2 SASEGT. The CDR3 is 14 residues long. Trimming removed 1 base at V and 4 bases at J, with 8 bases between. The DNA for the CDR3 is TGTGCCAGCAGTGAAGGACACGCAAAAAACATTCAGTACTTC. It codes for CASSEGHAKNIQYF.

This clonotype was counted at least ten times. The chain joins TRBV12-3 or TRBV12-4 to TRBJ2-6; D not resolved. This CDR3 is 14 amino acids long. Trimming took 6 bases from V and 0 from J, leaving 6 bases between them. CDR3 nucleotide sequence: TGTGCCAGCAGCAGGATCTCTGGGGCCAACGTCCTGACTTTC. It encodes CASSRISGANVLTF.

This clonotype was seen only a few times. The chain recombines TRBV28 with TRBJ2-3; D possibly matches TRBD1 or TRBD2 (5 bases each). V lost 3 bases, J lost 6 bases, and 16 bases lay in between. Germline values: CDR1 MDHEN, CDR2 SYDVKM. CDR3 size: 15 residues. CDR3 sequence reads: CASSLQGLGADTQYF. CDR3 nucleotide sequence: TGTGCCAGCAGTTTGCAGGGTTTGGGAGCCGATACGCAGTATTTT.

The V gene is TRBV4-1, the J gene TRBJ2-1, with TRBD2 identical over 11 bases. Germline assignment: CDR1 MGHRA and CDR2 YSYEKL. Trimming at V came to 6 bases and at J to 8 bases, leaving 9 bases not matched to a gene. The CDR3 runs 15 residues. CDR3 in DNA: TGCGCCAGCAGTCCTACTAGCGGGAGCTGGGATGAGCAGTTCTTC. This translates into CASSPTSGSWDEQFF.

V usage is TRBV20-1 and J usage is TRBJ2-3; maybe TRBD1 (6 bases). Germline V gene sequence: CDR1 DFQATT, CDR2 SNEGSKA (reference sequence). This CDR3 is built from 14 residues. V lost 3 bases and J lost 3, with 13 bases in between. CDR3 sequence (DNA): TGCAGTGCTAGGGACAGATTAATAACAGATACGCAGTATTTT. It specifies CSARDRLITDTQYF.

This chain uses TRBV6-2 or TRBV6-3 with TRBJ1-2, with D unclear. In germline, CDR1 is MNHEY, CDR2 SVGEGT. The V and J ends lost 6 bases and 4 bases respectively, with 15 bases between them. This CDR3 comprises 14 residues. The CDR3 DNA reads TGTGCCAGCAGCAGTTACCTGGAGATCTATGGCTACACCTTC. It is translated as CASSSYLEIYGYTF.

The chain has TRBV12-5 and TRBJ2-5; the D gene is possibly TRBD2 (7 bases). V lost 6 bases to trimming and J lost 11 bases, with 28 bases between them. CDR1 is LGHNT and CDR2 is FRNRAP in the germline V gene. The CDR3 runs 16 residues. CDR3 sequence (DNA): TGTGCTAGTGGGGCTAGGGGGGGGGAATCCTACAATGAGCAGTACTTC. As protein: CASGARGGESYNEQYF.

The rearrangement links TRBV25-1 to TRBJ1-2; a possible D gene is TRBD1 (5 bases). V was cut by 2 bases and J by 8 bases, with 15 bases left in between. The CDR3 consists of 14 residues. Germline CDR1 MGHDK, CDR2 SYGVNS. CDR3 sequence (DNA): TGTGCCAGCAGTGAAGATCCCAGGGTAAGAGGCTACACCTTC. Amino acid sequence: CASSEDPRVRGYTF.

The chain couples TRBV4-3 to TRBJ2-5, with D tentatively TRBD2 (5 bases). Germline V gene data show CDR1 as LGHNA and CDR2 as YSLEER. This CDR3 region has 16 residues. V lost 0 bases, J lost 2 bases, and 13 bases lay in between. CDR3 bases: TGCGCCAGCAGCCAAGAGAGGGCAGGTCCTCAAGAGACCCAGTACTTC. Protein sequence: CASSQERAGPQETQYF.

This clonotype was counted a few times. The chain combines TRBV20-1 with TRBJ2-5; D possibly matches TRBD1 or TRBD2 (5 bases each). Trimming left V 3 bases short and J 3 bases short, with 8 bases between. In germline, CDR1 is DFQATT, CDR2 SNEGSKA (reference sequence). This CDR3 is 12 amino acids long. CDR3 residues: CSASRGEETQYF. The CDR3 coding sequence is TGCAGTGCTAGCCGGGGCGAAGAGACCCAGTACTTC.

This clonotype was seen more than once but under ten times. The chain uses TRBV20-1 and TRBJ1-5; D uncertain. Germline V gene sequence: CDR1 DFQATT, CDR2 SNEGSKA (reference sequence). Trimming removed 0 bases at V and 7 bases at J, with 10 bases between. This CDR3 is 13 amino acids long. CDR3 coding DNA: TGCAGTGCTAGAGACTCCCAGCTCCAGCCCCAGCATTTT. Protein sequence: CSARDSQLQPQHF.

The V and J genes are TRBV6-2 or TRBV6-3 and TRBJ2-7; 9 bases line up with TRBD1. Germline V gene lookup returns CDR1 MNHEY and CDR2 SVGEGT. The CDR3 is made up of 16 amino acids. Trimming removed 5 bases from V and 0 bases from J; junction bases left unmatched: 8. The DNA for the CDR3 is TGTGCCAGCAGTCGCGTCGGACAGGGGTTCTCCTACGAGCAGTACTTC. Its translation is CASSRVGQGFSYEQYF.

The genes are TRBV9 and TRBJ2-6; D is ambiguous. The V end lost 0 bases, the J end lost 0 bases, and 4 bases lay between the germline ends. Germline V gene lookup returns CDR1 SGDLS and CDR2 YYNGEE. The CDR3 has 15 residues. CDR3 coding DNA: TGTGCCAGCAGCGTAGTTACCTCTGGGGCCAACGTCCTGACTTTC. This gives the protein CASSVVTSGANVLTF.

V usage is TRBV10-3 and J usage is TRBJ2-7; possibly TRBD1 for D (6 bases). V lost 4 bases and J lost 4, with 8 bases in between. CDR3 length equals 12 residues. Germline CDR1 reads ENHRY; CDR2 reads SYGVKD. In DNA form, the CDR3 reads TGTGCCATCAGTGGCAGGGGTTACGAGCAGTACTTC. Protein product: CAISGRGYEQYF.

V and J are TRBV18 and TRBJ1-1, with D uncertain. The length of the CDR3 is 17 residues. The V end was cut by 5 bases, the J end by 2 bases, with 21 bases between. Germline-derived CDR1 and CDR2 are KGHSH and LQKENI. The CDR3 spells CASSRISGVVGNTEAFF. CDR3 DNA: TGTGCCAGCTCAAGAATTTCAGGCGTCGTAGGCAACACTGAAGCTTTCTTT.

The V gene is TRBV7-2, the J gene TRBJ2-7; TRBD2 matches 8 bases. This CDR3 region has 16 residues. CDR1 is SGHTA and CDR2 is FQGNSA in the germline V gene. After removal of 1 base from V and 2 bases from J, the junction contained 7 bases not matched to a gene. For the CDR3, the DNA is TGTGCCAGCAGCTTAGGGGGCGGGAGGACTCCCTACGAGCAGTACTTC. This codes for CASSLGGGRTPYEQYF.

This clonotype has more than one count but fewer than ten. J is TRBJ2-3 and V is TRBV7-2; 12 bases match TRBD2. The germline V gene encodes CDR1 SGHTA and CDR2 FQGNSA. The CDR3 is made up of 19 amino acids. V lost 0 bases and J lost 0; bases outside the gene matches: 7. CDR3 protein: CASSLAKTSGRKSTDTQYF. CDR3 sequence (DNA): TGTGCCAGCAGCTTAGCGAAAACTAGCGGGAGGAAGAGCACAGATACGCAGTATTTT.

V gene TRBV6-1 combines with J gene TRBJ1-5, with unresolved D. Germline V gene lookup returns CDR1 MNHNS and CDR2 SASEGT. There are 15 residues in the CDR3. V shed 0 bases and J shed 4 bases, with 10 bases lying between them. The CDR3 sequence is CASSEAVLGNQPQHF. The CDR3, as DNA: TGTGCCAGCAGTGAAGCGGTTTTGGGGAATCAGCCCCAGCATTTT.

The CDR3 spells CASSLAGSLNEQFF. In DNA, the CDR3 is TGTGCCAGCAGCTTAGCCGGGTCCCTCAATGAGCAGTTCTTC. This sequence joins TRBV11-2 and TRBJ2-1; D uncertain. Trimming removed 1 base at V and 6 bases at J, with 10 bases between. Germline V gene sequence: CDR1 SGHAT, CDR2 FQNNGV. CDR3 length: 14 amino acids.

The rearrangement uses TRBV11-2 and TRBJ2-5; TRBD2 aligns across 9 bases. V dropped 3 bases and J dropped 1; count of bases not matched to a gene: 9. The CDR3 extends over 17 amino acids. CDR1 and CDR2 from the germline V gene are SGHAT and FQNNGV. The chain's CDR3 is CASSLSSGGRVQETQYF. Here the CDR3 DNA reads TGTGCCAGCAGCTTGTCTAGTGGCGGGAGGGTCCAAGAGACCCAGTACTTC. Full variable domain (missing parts from reference TRBV11-2 and TRBJ2-5): EAGVAQSPRYKIIEKRQSVAFWCNPISGHATLYWYQQILGQGPKLLIQFQNNGVVDDSQLPKDRFSAERLKGVDSTLKIQPAKLEDSAVYLCASSLSSGGRVQETQYFGPGTRLLVL.

This clonotype was observed a handful of times. CDR3 nucleotide sequence: TGTGCCAGCGGATTTACAGGGATGGCCCAGCCCCAGCATTTT. Translation: CASGFTGMAQPQHF. The V gene is TRBV6-2 or TRBV6-3, the J gene TRBJ1-5; D is perhaps TRBD1 (6 bases). Germline-derived CDR1 and CDR2 are MNHEY and SVGEGT. The CDR3 runs 14 residues. V dropped 8 bases and J dropped 7 bases, with 18 bases sitting between them.

V gene TRBV6-2 or TRBV6-3 combines with J gene TRBJ2-1; 11 bases are shared with TRBD2. Germline V gene lookup returns CDR1 MNHEY and CDR2 SVGEGT. The CDR3 is 16 residues long. V lost 6 bases and J lost 3; bases outside the gene matches: 7. The CDR3 sequence: CASRGTSGGLYNEQFF. In DNA form, the CDR3 reads TGTGCCAGCAGGGGGACTAGCGGAGGGCTCTACAATGAGCAGTTCTTC.

The genes are TRBV9 and TRBJ1-3; TRBD1 is a possible D gene (6 bases). V shed 4 bases and J shed 3 bases, with 14 bases lying between them. CDR3 length: 15 amino acids. The germline V gene encodes CDR1 SGDLS and CDR2 YYNGEE. CDR3 amino acids: CASSLRGAGGNTIYF. DNA for the CDR3: TGTGCCAGCAGCCTGCGGGGGGCTGGTGGAAACACCATATATTTT.

The chain recombines TRBV5-4 with TRBJ2-1; 9 bases map to TRBD2. V dropped 3 bases and J dropped 7; count of bases not matched to a gene: 8. The CDR3 covers 15 residues. Looked up from germline, CDR1 is SGHNT and CDR2 is YYREEE (reference sequence). CDR3 loop: CASSSLRTSENEQFF. The CDR3 DNA follows: TGTGCCAGCAGCTCCCTCCGGACTAGCGAGAATGAGCAGTTCTTC.

The chain recombines TRBV19 with TRBJ1-1; D is ambiguous. The CDR3 runs to 15 residues. Looked up from germline, CDR1 is LNHDA and CDR2 is SQIVND (reference sequence). Between the trimmed V and J ends, which lost 2 bases and 5 bases, there was a span of 15 bases. In nucleotides, the CDR3 is TGTGCCAGTAGTATAAATCCTTATGGTCGGACTGAAGCTTTCTTT. Its translation: CASSINPYGRTEAFF.

The V gene is TRBV28, the J gene TRBJ2-1; 8 positions match TRBD2. V gave up 7 bases and J gave up 3 bases; unmatched junction bases: 11. Per the germline V gene, CDR1 is MDHEN and CDR2 is SYDVKM. There are 16 residues in the CDR3. In nucleotides, the CDR3 is TGTGCCAGCAAGGGGGAGACCGGGACTAGCTACAATGAGCAGTTCTTC. Translating gives CASKGETGTSYNEQFF.